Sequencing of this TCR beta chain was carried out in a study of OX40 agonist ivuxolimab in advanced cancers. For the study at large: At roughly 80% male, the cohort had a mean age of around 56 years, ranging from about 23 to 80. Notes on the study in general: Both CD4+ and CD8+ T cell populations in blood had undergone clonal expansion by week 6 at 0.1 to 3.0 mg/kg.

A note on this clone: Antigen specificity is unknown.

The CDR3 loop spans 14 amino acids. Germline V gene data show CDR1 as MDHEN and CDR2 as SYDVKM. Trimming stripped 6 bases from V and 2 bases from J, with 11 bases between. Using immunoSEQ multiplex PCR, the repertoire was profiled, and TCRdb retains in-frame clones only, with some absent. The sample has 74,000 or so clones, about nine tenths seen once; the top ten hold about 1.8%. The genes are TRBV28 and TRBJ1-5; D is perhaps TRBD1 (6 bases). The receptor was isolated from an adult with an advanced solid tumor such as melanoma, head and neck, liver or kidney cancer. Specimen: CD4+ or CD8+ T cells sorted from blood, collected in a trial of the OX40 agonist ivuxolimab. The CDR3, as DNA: TGTGCCAGCAGCACGGGACAAGGCAATCAGCCCCAGCATTTT. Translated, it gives CASSTGQGNQPQHF. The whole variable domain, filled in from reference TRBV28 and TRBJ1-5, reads DVKVTQSSRYLVKRTGEKVFLECVQDMDHENMFWYRQDPGLGLRLIYFSYDVKMKEKGDIPEGYSVSREKKERFSLILESASTNQTSMYLCASSTGQGNQPQHFGDGTRLSIL.